The 2 T cell receptor beta chains below were found in one sample sequenced in a study of STAT5B mutations in CD4+ large granular lymphocyte leukemia. TCRdb's copy holds only in-frame clones and misses some; the assay was immunoSEQ multiplex PCR. The sample has over 25,000 clones; approximately 81% are singletons. Sequencing was performed on CD4+ T cells from blood buffy coats. The receptors stem from a human donor in good health.

The rearrangement uses TRBV30 and TRBJ2-5; D uncertain. The J call may be incorrect, as the DNA end agrees better with TRBJ2-7. The CDR3 runs to 12 residues. Germline assignment: CDR1 GTSNPN and CDR2 SVGIG (reference sequence). CDR3 DNA sequence: TGTGCCTGGAGCCGTGGTGATCACGAGCAGTACTTC. Protein product: CAWSRGDHEQYF.

The sample holds a few counts of this clone. The chain joins TRBV5-1 to TRBJ1-5, with D perhaps matching TRBD1 (5 bases). Per germline, CDR1 SGHRS and CDR2 YFSETQ. V was pared by 0 bases and J by 3 bases, with 10 bases between. This CDR3 has 15 residues. In DNA form, the CDR3 reads TGCGCCAGCAGCTTGGATGGGACCTCCAATCAGCCCCAGCATTTT. Translation gives CASSLDGTSNQPQHF.